This T cell receptor (beta chain) originates from a study of a mutant IDH1 vaccine in newly diagnosed glioma. Whole-study findings and limits: Top peripheral T cell clonotype shifts appeared unrelated to pseudoprogression.

The CDR3 is made up of 13 amino acids. Trimming pared 3 bases from V and 6 bases from J, leaving 11 bases between. Germline V gene data show CDR1 as LNHDA and CDR2 as SQIVND (reference sequence). Points on this clone: What it recognizes is unknown. Different DNA sequences within this sample yield the same CDR3.

TCRdb keeps only in-frame clones here, not all; method: immunoSEQ multiplex PCR. The data contain tens of thousands of clones, about 85% of them singletons. As for time point: baseline, week 1 (first vaccination visit). Treatment: pre-vaccination baseline after standard-of-care therapy. The study enrolled donors with new WHO grade 3 or 4 IDH1-mutant, ATRX-lost astrocytomas. The V call is TRBV19, the J call TRBJ1-1; tentative D call: TRBD1 (5 bases). This TCR was recovered from a woman in her thirties or forties with glioma. Sequencing was performed on PBMCs, taken from a glioma patient treated with radiotherapy, temozolomide or both. CDR3 sequence (DNA): TGTGCCAGTAGTATTTGGGGACGGGCTGAAGCTTTCTTT. The encoded protein is CASSIWGRAEAFF.